This entry features one T cell receptor (beta chain) sequence. Here immunoSEQ multiplex PCR was the method, and the copy in TCRdb shows in-frame clones only, minus some. The table shows around 130,000 clones, with about 92% occurring only once. This record belongs to a study of control samples from healthy donors and cancer patients. The CDR3 loop spans 15 amino acids. The V gene lost 3 bases and the J gene lost 2 bases, with 10 bases spanning the gap. CDR1 and CDR2 (germline): LGHNA, YSLEER. This sequence was found in a man aged 45-60 years with head and neck cancer. The V and J genes are TRBV4-3 and TRBJ2-2; unclear D gene. The sample comprised PBMCs. The CDR3 spells CASSHLRANTGELFF. The CDR3 DNA follows: TGCGCCAGCAGCCACCTCAGAGCCAACACCGGGGAGCTGTTTTTT.